These 20 T cell receptor beta chains came from one sample sequenced in a study of CD8 T cells in Susac syndrome. An amount of RNA that ranged from roughly 0.5 to 1 ug was reverse transcribed with random hexamers. TCRdb re-derived calls from the immunoSEQ multiplex PCR reads in MiXCR, one entry per CDR3 protein. The sample has roughly 250,000 distinct CDR3 sequences; 90% to 97% are singletons. Sequenced: CD4+ T cells from PBMCs. All receptors come from a human donor with Susac syndrome.

CDR3 sequence (DNA): TGTGCCAGCACCTGGGACCGATACAATGAGCAGTTCTTC. Translating gives CASTWDRYNEQFF. The chain recombines TRBV2 with TRBJ2-1; the D call may be TRBD1 or TRBD2 (5 bases each). This CDR3 has 13 residues. V dropped 7 bases and J dropped 4 bases, with 11 bases sitting between them. Per the germline V gene, CDR1 is SNHLY and CDR2 is FYNNEI.

The rearrangement links TRBV5-1 to TRBJ2-3; maybe TRBD2 (5 bases). The CDR3 is 16 amino acids. V was shortened by 0 bases and J by 3 bases, with 14 bases between the two germline ends. Per germline, CDR1 SGHRS and CDR2 YFSETQ. The CDR3 is CASSLEGGLGTDTQYF. As DNA, the CDR3 is TGCGCCAGCAGCTTGGAGGGTGGACTTGGGACAGATACGCAGTATTTT.

This rearrangement joins TRBV7-3 to TRBJ1-5; D remains unclear. The CDR3 loop spans 15 amino acids. CDR1 is SGHTA, CDR2 FQGTGA, per germline. The V and J ends lost 0 bases and 4 bases respectively, with 10 bases between them. The CDR3 reads CASSLTGDRNQPQHF. The CDR3 DNA reads TGTGCCAGCAGCTTAACTGGCGATCGAAATCAGCCCCAGCATTTT.

This chain joins TRBV20-1 and TRBJ2-7; 7 positions agree with TRBD2. Germline assignment: CDR1 DFQATT and CDR2 SNEGSKA (reference sequence). The J segment lost 6 bases and the V segment lost 6 bases, leaving 11 bases of the junction unmatched. The CDR3 loop spans 13 amino acids. CDR3 amino acids: CSAGPSGGSEQYF. Here the CDR3 DNA reads TGCAGTGCGGGTCCTAGCGGAGGCTCCGAGCAGTACTTC.

The rearrangement links TRBV7-9 to TRBJ2-2; TRBD2 agrees at 8 bases. V was clipped by 5 bases and J by 1 base; unmatched bases: 15. Germline V lookup: CDR1 SEHNR, CDR2 FQNEAQ (reference sequence). This CDR3 contains 19 residues. In nucleotides, the CDR3 is TGTGCCAGCAGCGAGTCGGCGGGAGGCCGTAATCGGAACACCGGGGAGCTGTTTTTT. This gives the protein CASSESAGGRNRNTGELFF.

The chain is built from TRBV30 and TRBJ2-7; the match to TRBD1 covers 9 bases. The CDR3 is 15 amino acids. Trimming cost V 5 bases and J 1 base; bases outside gene matches: 9. Germline lookup yields CDR1 GTSNPN and CDR2 SVGIG (reference sequence). The CDR3 coding sequence is TGTGCCTGGCGTCGGGGGGACAGGGATTCCTACGAGCAGTACTTC. The encoded protein is CAWRRGDRDSYEQYF. Full variable domain (remainder filled in from reference TRBV30 and TRBJ2-7): SQTIHQWPATLVQPVGSPLSLECTVEGTSNPNLYWYRQAAGRGLQLLFYSVGIGQISSEVPQNLSASRPQDRQFILSSKKLLLSDSGFYLCAWRRGDRDSYEQYFGPGTRLTVT.

CDR3 DNA sequence: TGCAGCGTTTCCACGACCGGGACAGCTCAAGAGACCCAGTACTTC. The encoded protein is CSVSTTGTAQETQYF. V usage is TRBV29-1 and J usage is TRBJ2-5, with 7 bases aligning to TRBD1. The V gene's germline CDR1 is SQVTM and CDR2 ANQGSEA. This CDR3 comprises 15 residues. Trimming at V came to 5 bases and at J to 2 bases, leaving 11 bases not matched to a gene.

The chain is built from TRBV7-9 and TRBJ2-5; 7 bases line up with TRBD2. The CDR3 totals 15 residues. J gave up 1 base and V 2 bases, and 4 bases lay outside the gene matches. Germline-derived CDR1 and CDR2 are SEHNR and FQNEAQ (reference sequence). CDR3 sequence: CASSLTPSGQETQYF. DNA of the CDR3: TGTGCCAGCAGCTTAACCCCTAGCGGCCAAGAGACCCAGTACTTC.

The V gene is TRBV27, the J gene TRBJ2-7; tentative D call: TRBD1 (6 bases). Germline V gene sequence: CDR1 MNHEY, CDR2 SMNVEV (reference sequence). V was cut by 5 bases and J by 7 bases, with 15 bases left in between. The CDR3 spans 13 residues. The CDR3 bases are TGTGCCAGCAGTCGCGCAGGGGCGGATGAGCAGTACTTC. This encodes CASSRAGADEQYF.

The chain uses TRBV20-1 and TRBJ2-7, with TRBD2 identical over 10 bases. CDR1 is DFQATT, CDR2 SNEGSKA, per germline (reference sequence). This CDR3 comprises 14 residues. V shed 6 bases and J 3 bases; nucleotides not matched to a gene: 8. The CDR3 region has the DNA TGCAGTGCCGGCTTAGCGGGAGGACACTACGAGCAGTACTTC. It translates to CSAGLAGGHYEQYF.

The chain carries TRBV5-1 and TRBJ2-3, with 8 positions matching TRBD2. The CDR3 runs to 15 residues. Germline V gives CDR1 SGHRS, CDR2 YFSETQ. J gave up 2 bases and V 2 bases, and 4 bases lay outside the gene matches. CDR3 residues: CASSFSGKDTDTQYF. DNA of the CDR3: TGCGCCAGCAGCTTTAGCGGGAAGGACACAGATACGCAGTATTTT.

J is TRBJ1-4 and V is TRBV18; D is undetermined. V was cut by 1 base and J by 4 bases, with 7 bases left in between. This CDR3 has 14 residues. Germline V gene lookup returns CDR1 KGHSH and CDR2 LQKENI. CDR3 residues: CASSPRRDNEKLFF. The CDR3 region has the DNA TGTGCCAGCTCACCACGACGCGATAATGAAAAACTGTTTTTT.

The J gene is TRBJ2-1, the V gene TRBV5-4; tentative D call: TRBD2 (6 bases). V shed 1 base and J shed 5 bases, with 10 bases lying between them. The CDR3 spans 14 residues. Germline V CDR1 and CDR2: SGHNT, YYREEE (reference sequence). The CDR3 DNA sequence: TGTGCCAGCAGCTTGTGGCTAGCGAACAATGAGCAGTTCTTC. This sequence encodes CASSLWLANNEQFF.

The chain uses TRBV20-1 and TRBJ2-4, with 13 bases fitting TRBD2. Germline CDR1 and CDR2: DFQATT and SNEGSKA (reference sequence). This CDR3 spans 15 amino acids. Trimming cost V 5 bases and J 7 bases; bases outside gene matches: 8. The DNA of the CDR3 is TGCAGTGCTTGGACTAGCGGGGGCGTTCATAACATTCAGTACTTC. It specifies CSAWTSGGVHNIQYF.

Only one count was recorded for this clonotype. The CDR3 DNA is TGTGCCAGCAGGGCCCTCTACGAGCAGTACTTC. This gives the protein CASRALYEQYF. The chain employs TRBV28 and TRBJ2-7; D unclear. The CDR3 runs 11 residues. Germline CDR1 is MDHEN and CDR2 is SYDVKM. The V and J ends lost 6 bases and 3 bases respectively, with 6 bases between them.

The chain couples TRBV7-2 to TRBJ1-5; D is unclear. CDR1 SGHTA and CDR2 FQGNSA come from the germline V gene. There are 14 residues in the CDR3. Trimming left V 7 bases short and J 0 bases short, with 10 bases between. Here the CDR3 reads CASTFKYSNQPQHF. CDR3 DNA sequence: TGTGCCAGCACCTTCAAGTATAGCAATCAGCCCCAGCATTTT.

The chain links TRBV3-1 to TRBJ2-1; D is ambiguous. Trimming removed 3 bases at V and 8 bases at J, with 5 bases between. CDR1 and CDR2 from the germline V gene are LGHDT and YNNKEL (reference sequence). This CDR3 contains 11 residues. CDR3 region: CASSHHHEQFF. The CDR3 nucleotides read TGTGCCAGCAGCCACCACCATGAGCAGTTCTTC.

The chain uses TRBV30 and TRBJ1-1, with D perhaps matching TRBD1 (6 bases). CDR3 length: 14 amino acids. V was trimmed by 1 base and J by 3 bases, leaving 12 bases between them. Germline CDR1 reads GTSNPN; CDR2 reads SVGIG (reference sequence). The CDR3 nucleotides are TGTGCCTGGAGTGGGGTTGGGACATACACTGAAGCTTTCTTT. Translating gives CAWSGVGTYTEAFF.

Concerning this clonotype itself: A read error may produce the germline difference seen at one junction end. The chain carries TRBV12-3 or TRBV12-4 and TRBJ1-2; TRBD1 might be the D (5 bases). This CDR3 is built from 14 residues. Written as DNA, the CDR3 is TGTGCCAGCAGTGACGCTCCGGGACGGATAATCCCAGGCTTC. This sequence encodes CASSDAPGRIIPGF.

This clonotype was found once. The chain carries TRBV15 and TRBJ2-1; 7 positions agree with TRBD1. The V and J ends lost 9 bases and 5 bases, in that order; junction bases with no gene match: 10. The CDR3 is 14 residues long. Germline loops: CDR1 LNHNV, CDR2 YYDKDF (reference sequence). The CDR3 spells CATSPGQPHNEQFF. CDR3 nucleotide sequence: TGTGCCACGAGTCCGGGACAGCCCCACAATGAGCAGTTCTTC.